These 9 T cell receptor beta chains were sequenced from one sample in a study of T cells after yellow fever vaccination. TCRdb redid the calling of the 5' RACE reads with MiXCR, one entry per CDR3 protein. The table shows around 320,000 distinct CDR3 sequences, with around a tenth occurring only once. The sample was CD4+ T cells sorted from PBMCs, taken 45 days after the yellow fever booster vaccination. The origin of the receptors is a man aged 18-30 years who received the YFV17D yellow fever vaccine.

The rearrangement uses TRBV6-6 and TRBJ1-2; possibly TRBD1 for D (5 bases). The CDR3 is 13 amino acids. The germline V and J ends were trimmed by 6 bases and 1 base, with 9 bases remaining between them. CDR1 is MNHNY and CDR2 is SVGAGI in the germline V gene (reference sequence). CDR3 loop: CASRPQGNYGYTF. For the CDR3, the DNA is TGTGCCAGCAGACCTCAGGGTAACTATGGCTACACCTTC.

This clonotype was seen only a few times. V is TRBV9 and J is TRBJ2-5, with TRBD2 matching over 12 bases. The CDR3 is made up of 15 amino acids. Germline lookup yields CDR1 SGDLS and CDR2 YYNGEE. With 4 bases clipped from V and 5 bases from J, the junction kept 6 bases outside the gene matches. CDR3 DNA: TGTGCCAGCAGCAGGGGGGGGACTAGCGGGGAGACCCAGTACTTC. Protein: CASSRGGTSGETQYF.

This chain uses TRBV10-3 with TRBJ2-3; D ambiguous. The CDR3 extends over 15 amino acids. Trimming stripped 6 bases from V and 0 bases from J, with 13 bases between. The germline gives CDR1 ENHRY, CDR2 SYGVKD. CDR3: CAIREAGSSTDTQYF. The CDR3, as DNA: TGTGCCATCAGAGAAGCCGGCTCTAGCACAGATACGCAGTATTTT.

CDR3 sequence: CSARYTHRTDTQYF. The CDR3 DNA reads as TGCAGTGCTAGATACACTCATCGCACAGATACGCAGTATTTT. V and J are TRBV20-1 and TRBJ2-3; D is unresolved. V lost 2 bases and J lost 1, with 10 bases in between. Germline V gene data show CDR1 as DFQATT and CDR2 as SNEGSKA (reference sequence). This CDR3 has 14 amino acids.

This clonotype appeared many times. The rearrangement uses TRBV20-1 and TRBJ1-5; 9 nucleotides line up with TRBD1. This CDR3 contains 12 residues. Looked up from germline, CDR1 is DFQATT and CDR2 is SNEGSKA (reference sequence). The ends lost 6 bases at V and 4 bases at J; junction bases unmatched: 1. CDR3 amino acids: CSAGTGNQPQHF. As DNA, the CDR3 is TGCAGTGCGGGGACAGGGAATCAGCCCCAGCATTTT.

The chain links TRBV6-2 or TRBV6-3 to TRBJ1-6; D gene uncertain. In germline, CDR1 is MNHEY, CDR2 SVGEGT. The CDR3 runs 15 residues. Trimming cost V 6 bases and J 8 bases, with 17 bases left between them. CDR3 in amino acids: CASRPIQDPYSPLHF. CDR3 coding DNA: TGTGCCAGCAGGCCGATCCAAGACCCTTATTCACCCCTCCACTTT.

This rearrangement joins TRBV5-1 to TRBJ2-3; a possible D gene is TRBD1 (5 bases). V was clipped by 3 bases and J by 5 bases, with 13 bases between them. CDR1 and CDR2 from the germline V gene are SGHRS and YFSETQ. This CDR3 comprises 14 residues. The CDR3 reads CASSYTRAEDTQYF. CDR3 nucleotide sequence: TGCGCCAGCAGCTATACCAGGGCGGAAGATACGCAGTATTTT.

This clonotype has just a few counts. This chain joins TRBV10-3 and TRBJ1-1, with D possibly TRBD1 on 5 matching bases. This CDR3 is built from 16 residues. V lost 8 bases and J lost 4, with 23 bases in between. Germline V gene lookup returns CDR1 ENHRY and CDR2 SYGVKD. The CDR3 protein is CAIRGHRDVEGTEAFF. CDR3 bases: TGTGCCATCCGGGGTCACCGGGACGTCGAGGGCACTGAAGCTTTCTTT.

A few counts support this clonotype. The rearrangement joins TRBV6-5 to TRBJ2-3; maybe TRBD2 (7 bases). CDR1 is MNHEY and CDR2 is SVGAGI in the germline V gene. V was cut by 10 bases and J by 6 bases, with 14 bases left in between. This CDR3 has 12 amino acids. In nucleotides, the CDR3 is TGTGCCACTCAGCGGGACACCGATACGCAGTATTTT. The encoded protein is CATQRDTDTQYF.